The 2 T cell receptor beta chains below were found in one sample sequenced in a study of radiation and T cells in renal cell carcinoma. The treatment: treatment-naive control, cytoreductive nephrectomy. Produced via immunoSEQ multiplex PCR; TCRdb's table is partial and in-frame only. Of tens of thousands of clones listed, 58% are singletons. The specimen was tumor tissue, collected from a patient whose treatment was nephrectomy without radiotherapy. The receptor source for this set is a man aged 40-49 years with renal cell carcinoma.

This clone was recorded only once. The chain couples TRBV6-6 to TRBJ2-5; D may be TRBD2 (5 bases). Looked up from germline, CDR1 is MNHNY and CDR2 is SVGAGI (reference sequence). The CDR3 runs 15 residues. Trimming shortened V by 0 bases and J by 2 bases, and 10 bases separated the two germline ends. CDR3 DNA: TGTGCCAGCAGTTACTCCGTACTAGGGCAAGAGACCCAGTACTTC. It encodes CASSYSVLGQETQYF.

The chain carries TRBV27 and TRBJ1-1; D perhaps matches TRBD1 (5 bases). The germline V gene has CDR1 MNHEY and CDR2 SMNVEV (reference sequence). CDR3 length: 13 residues. Trimming shortened V by 2 bases and J by 3 bases, and 7 bases separated the two germline ends. The CDR3, as DNA: TGTGCCAGCAGTTTAGGGGGGGACACTGAAGCTTTCTTT. Protein sequence: CASSLGGDTEAFF.